This T cell receptor (beta chain) derives from a study of blood T cell repertoires in COVID-19. About the study: Acute-phase and convalescent COVID-19 samples originated in the United States, Italy and Spain. From T cells, B-cell-depleted T cells, or PBMCs came the material, which was cDNA or gDNA.

The CDR3 spans 15 residues. Germline-derived CDR1 and CDR2 are PRHDT and FYEKMQ (reference sequence). V lost 5 bases to trimming and J lost 9 bases; unmatched junction nucleotides: 13. The authors' processing: The assay estimated nucleated cells by amplifying reference gene primers. The assay was immunoSEQ multiplex PCR, and TCRdb's table has in-frame clones only and misses some. V, J and clone size are those of that table, while D and trimming were read from the DNA. The sample consists of around 140,000 clones, roughly four fifths of them appearing once. The sample taken for sequencing was peripheral blood. The rearrangement links TRBV13 to TRBJ1-5; 7 bases fit TRBD1. The sequence derives from a human donor with acute or convalescent COVID-19. The donor label of this sample is uncertain. The CDR3 DNA is TGTGCCAGCAGCCCCCCCCCGACAGGGTCAGGGCCCCAGCATTTT. Its protein product is CASSPPPTGSGPQHF.